A single sample gave rise to the 9 T cell receptor beta chains below, sequenced in a study of regulatory T cells in long-lasting Graves disease. Time point: newly diagnosed GD, antithyroid drugs for less than 3 months. The TCR library was prepared using RNA isolated from PBMCs. Construction of the TCR beta libraries employed iRepertoire HTBI primers in conjunction with Arm-PCR of CDR3 regions. A single record per CDR3 protein comes from TCRdb applying MiXCR to the multiplex PCR reads. Of around 460,000 distinct CDR3 sequences in the sample, 11% to 15% were seen once. The sample was also reused in another study, on T cells in Graves' hyperthyroidism and ophthalmopathy.

The sequencing here drew on peripheral blood mononuclear cells (PBMCs), taken at new diagnosis, from a patient treated with antithyroid drugs. All receptors come from a woman aged 45 to 65 with Graves disease.

This clonotype was seen many times. The V call is TRBV27, the J call TRBJ1-6; TRBD1 is a possible D gene (6 bases). This CDR3 is built from 15 residues. V lost 3 bases and J 9 bases, leaving 15 bases between the germline ends. Looked up from germline, CDR1 is MNHEY and CDR2 is SMNVEV (reference sequence). The CDR3 protein is CASSFSGAIGSPLHF. The CDR3 DNA reads as TGTGCCAGCAGTTTTTCAGGGGCTATCGGTTCACCCCTCCACTTT.

This clonotype was counted a few times. This chain joins TRBV27 and TRBJ2-7, with 8 positions matching TRBD2. Germline trimming cut 3 bases from V and 1 base from J; bases unmatched to any gene: 5. CDR1 MNHEY and CDR2 SMNVEV come from the germline V gene (reference sequence). This CDR3 is built from 15 residues. CDR3 loop: CASSLAGGLSYEQYF. The DNA for the CDR3 is TGTGCCAGCAGTTTGGCGGGGGGTCTTTCCTACGAGCAGTACTTC.

The chain combines TRBV7-2 with TRBJ2-1; a possible D gene is TRBD2 (6 bases). This CDR3 contains 16 residues. Per the germline V gene, CDR1 is SGHTA and CDR2 is FQGNSA. Trimming removed 3 bases from V and 1 base from J, with 13 bases in between. CDR3 nucleotides: TGTGCCAGCAGCTTGGATCGGGGGTGGTCCTACAATGAGCAGTTCTTC. As protein: CASSLDRGWSYNEQFF.

This clonotype was counted many times. The chain has TRBV3-1 and TRBJ2-7; a possible D gene is TRBD2 (5 bases). The CDR3 has 15 amino acids. Per germline, CDR1 LGHDT and CDR2 YNNKEL (reference sequence). Deletions cut 0 bases from V and 0 bases from J, with 9 bases between. CDR3 amino acids: CASSQDTSFSYEQYF. The CDR3 DNA is TGTGCCAGCAGCCAAGACACTAGTTTCTCCTACGAGCAGTACTTC.

The chain is built from TRBV11-2 and TRBJ1-2; D gene uncertain. This CDR3 has 14 amino acids. With 3 bases removed from V and 8 bases from J, the gap between germline ends came to 16 bases. From germline, CDR1 is SGHAT and CDR2 FQNNGV. The CDR3 is CASSLARRSWGYTF. The CDR3 nucleotides read TGTGCCAGCAGCTTGGCCAGGCGAAGTTGGGGCTACACCTTC.

This clonotype was counted many times. This rearrangement joins TRBV6-1 to TRBJ2-1; D is possibly TRBD2 (5 bases). The length of the CDR3 is 15 residues. The V gene lost 2 bases and the J gene lost 2 bases, with 10 bases spanning the gap. Per germline, CDR1 MNHNS and CDR2 SASEGT. CDR3 sequence: CASSESSGTYNEQFF. The CDR3 bases are TGTGCCAGCAGTGAATCCAGCGGTACCTACAATGAGCAGTTCTTC.

The gene calls are TRBV5-1 and TRBJ2-7; 11 bases fit TRBD2. Per germline, CDR1 SGHRS and CDR2 YFSETQ. V shed 0 bases, J shed 2 bases, and the junction held 13 bases outside the gene matches. The CDR3 covers 19 residues. CDR3 in DNA: TGCGCCAGCAGCTTGGGTGGCGTAGGGCTAGCGGGAGGAACCTACGAGCAGTACTTC. It yields the protein CASSLGGVGLAGGTYEQYF.

This clonotype was seen many times. The chain combines TRBV6-1 with TRBJ2-7, with D hard to call. The V end lost 0 bases, the J end lost 5 bases, and 23 bases lay between the germline ends. This CDR3 has 18 amino acids. Germline CDR1 reads MNHNS; CDR2 reads SASEGT. CDR3 amino acids: CASSEAPVISKSQNEQYF. The DNA for the CDR3 is TGTGCCAGCAGTGAAGCCCCCGTAATCAGCAAGTCCCAGAACGAGCAGTACTTC.

This clonotype was seen at least ten times. The chain couples TRBV28 to TRBJ1-4, with D possibly TRBD1 on 6 matching bases. V shed 2 bases and J shed 2 bases, with 18 bases lying between them. Germline V CDR1 and CDR2: MDHEN, SYDVKM. CDR3 length: 18 residues. CDR3 DNA: TGTGCCAGCAGTTTACAACGTCCTTCAGGGGATACTAATGAAAAACTGTTTTTT. It codes for CASSLQRPSGDTNEKLFF.